This record concerns one TCR beta chain sequence. This sample is drawn from a study of T cell changes during pregnancy in multiple sclerosis. Using immunoSEQ multiplex PCR, the repertoire was profiled, and TCRdb retains in-frame clones only, with some absent. The sample contains more than 40,000 clones, around 90% of which appear only once. CDR3 length equals 15 residues. Germline V lookup: CDR1 SGHRS, CDR2 YFSETQ. V lost 0 bases and J lost 1, with 10 bases in between. This sequence originates from a female donor with multiple sclerosis, enrolled in a pregnancy study. The genes are TRBV5-1 and TRBJ1-1, with D possibly TRBD1 on 5 matching bases. Sample: CD8+ T cells from peripheral blood mononuclear cells, taken after pregnancy. CDR3 nucleotide sequence: TGCGCCAGCAGCTTGGCCCCGACAGAGAACACTGAAGCTTTCTTT. As protein: CASSLAPTENTEAFF.